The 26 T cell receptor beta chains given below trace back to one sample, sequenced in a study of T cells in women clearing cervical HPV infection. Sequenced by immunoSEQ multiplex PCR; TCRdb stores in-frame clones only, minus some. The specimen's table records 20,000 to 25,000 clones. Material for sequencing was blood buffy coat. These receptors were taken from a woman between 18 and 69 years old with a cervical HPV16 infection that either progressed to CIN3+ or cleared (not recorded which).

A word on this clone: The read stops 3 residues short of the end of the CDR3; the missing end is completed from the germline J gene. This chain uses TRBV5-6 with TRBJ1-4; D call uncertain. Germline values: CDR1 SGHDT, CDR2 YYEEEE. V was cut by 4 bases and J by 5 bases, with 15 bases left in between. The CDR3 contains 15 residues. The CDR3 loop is CASSLDPGMNEKLFF. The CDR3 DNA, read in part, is TGTGCCAGCAGCCTAGATCCGGGTATGAATGAAAAA.

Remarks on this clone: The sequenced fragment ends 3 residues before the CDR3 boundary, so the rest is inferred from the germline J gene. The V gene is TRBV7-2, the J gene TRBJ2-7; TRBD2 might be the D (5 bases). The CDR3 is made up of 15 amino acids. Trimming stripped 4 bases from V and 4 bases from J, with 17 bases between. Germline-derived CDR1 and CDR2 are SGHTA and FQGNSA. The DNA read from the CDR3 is TGTGCCAGCAGCTCGTATGGTGGACTCGGGTACGAG. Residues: CASSSYGGLGYE. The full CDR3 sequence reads CASSSYGGLGYEQYF.

Incomplete CDR3 DNA: TGCAGTGCTAGCGGTGAAGAGACC. Protein: CSASGEET. The full CDR3 reads CSASGEETQYF. V is TRBV20-1 and J is TRBJ2-5; no clear D. Sequencing ends 3 residues short of the CDR3 end; the germline J gene provides the rest. The germline V gene encodes CDR1 DFQATT and CDR2 SNEGSKA (reference sequence). The CDR3 contains 11 residues. Between the trimmed V and J ends, which lost 3 bases and 3 bases, there was a span of 5 bases.

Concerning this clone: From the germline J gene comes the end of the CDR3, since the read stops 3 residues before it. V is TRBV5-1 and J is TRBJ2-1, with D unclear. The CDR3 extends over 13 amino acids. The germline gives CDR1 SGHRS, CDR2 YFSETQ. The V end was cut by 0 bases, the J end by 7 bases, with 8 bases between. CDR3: CASSLDLTNEQFF. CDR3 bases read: TGCGCCAGCAGCTTGGACTTAACTAATGAG.

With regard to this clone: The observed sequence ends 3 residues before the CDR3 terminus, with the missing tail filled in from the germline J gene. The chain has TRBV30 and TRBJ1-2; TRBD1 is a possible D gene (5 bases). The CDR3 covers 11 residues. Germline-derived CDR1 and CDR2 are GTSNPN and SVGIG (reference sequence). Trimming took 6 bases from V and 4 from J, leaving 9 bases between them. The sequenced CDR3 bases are TGTGCCTGCTGGACATTCTATGGC. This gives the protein CACWTFYG. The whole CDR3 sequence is CACWTFYGYTF. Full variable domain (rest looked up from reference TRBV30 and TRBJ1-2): SQTIHQWPATLVQPVGSPLSLECTVEGTSNPNLYWYRQAAGRGLQLLFYSVGIGQISSEVPQNLSASRPQDRQFILSSKKLLLSDSGFYLCACWTFYGYTFGSGTRLTVV.

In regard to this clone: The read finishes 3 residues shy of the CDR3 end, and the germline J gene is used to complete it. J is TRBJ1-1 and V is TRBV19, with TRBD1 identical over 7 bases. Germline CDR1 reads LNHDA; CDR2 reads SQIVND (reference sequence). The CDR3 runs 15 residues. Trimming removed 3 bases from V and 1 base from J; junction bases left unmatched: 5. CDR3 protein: CASSIGTVPNTEAFF. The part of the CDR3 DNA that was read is TGTGCCAGTAGTATCGGGACAGTACCGAACACTGAA.

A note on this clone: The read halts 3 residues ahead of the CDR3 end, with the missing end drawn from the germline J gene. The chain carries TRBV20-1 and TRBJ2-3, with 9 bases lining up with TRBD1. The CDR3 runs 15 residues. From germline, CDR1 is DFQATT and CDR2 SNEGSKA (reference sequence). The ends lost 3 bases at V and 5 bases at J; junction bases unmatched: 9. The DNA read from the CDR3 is TGCAGTGCTAGCCCCGGGACAGGGTATAGAGATACG. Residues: CSASPGTGYRDT. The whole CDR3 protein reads CSASPGTGYRDTQYF.

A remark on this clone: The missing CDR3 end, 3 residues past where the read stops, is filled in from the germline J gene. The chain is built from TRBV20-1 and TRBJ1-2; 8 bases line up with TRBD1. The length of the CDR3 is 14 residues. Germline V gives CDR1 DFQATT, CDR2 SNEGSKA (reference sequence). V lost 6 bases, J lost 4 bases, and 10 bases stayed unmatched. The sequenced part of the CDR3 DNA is TGCAGTGCCGGACAGGGATTTCGGTCCTATGGC. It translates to CSAGQGFRSYG. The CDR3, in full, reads CSAGQGFRSYGYTF.

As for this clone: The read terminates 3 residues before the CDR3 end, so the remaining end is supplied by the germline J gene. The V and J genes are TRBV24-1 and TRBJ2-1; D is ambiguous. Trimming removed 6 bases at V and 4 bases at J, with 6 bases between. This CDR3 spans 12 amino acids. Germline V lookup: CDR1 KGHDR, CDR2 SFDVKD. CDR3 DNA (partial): TGTGCCACCAGTTTAGGGTACAATGAG. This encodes CATSLGYNE. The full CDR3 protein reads CATSLGYNEQFF.

CDR3 DNA (partial): TGCAGCGTCGGACAGGGGAGGTCAGATACG. Protein sequence: CSVGQGRSDT. In full, the CDR3 reads CSVGQGRSDTQYF. V is TRBV29-1 and J is TRBJ2-3, with 9 positions matching TRBD1. The CDR3 is cut off 3 residues early in the read; its end comes from the germline J gene. Germline V gives CDR1 SQVTM, CDR2 ANQGSEA. V lost 6 bases and J lost 4; bases outside the gene matches: 5. CDR3 length: 13 amino acids.

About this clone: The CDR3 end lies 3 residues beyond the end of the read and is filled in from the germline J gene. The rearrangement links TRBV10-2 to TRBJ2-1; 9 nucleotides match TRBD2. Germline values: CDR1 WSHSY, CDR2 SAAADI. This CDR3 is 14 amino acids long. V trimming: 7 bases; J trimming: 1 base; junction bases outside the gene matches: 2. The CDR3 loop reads CASTTSGSYNEQFF. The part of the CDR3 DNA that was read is TGCGCCAGCACCACTAGCGGGTCCTACAATGAG.

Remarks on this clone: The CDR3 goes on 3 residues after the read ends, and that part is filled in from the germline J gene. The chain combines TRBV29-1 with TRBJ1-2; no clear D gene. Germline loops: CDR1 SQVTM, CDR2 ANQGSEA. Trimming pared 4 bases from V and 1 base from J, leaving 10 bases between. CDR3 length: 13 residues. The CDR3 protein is CSVAVVLNYGYTF. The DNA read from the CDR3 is TGCAGCGTTGCGGTGGTTCTTAACTATGGC.

CDR3 amino acids: CASSSSGQPQHF. The part of the CDR3 DNA that was read is TGTGCCAGCAGCTCGAGCGGTCAGCCC. The rearrangement links TRBV7-2 to TRBJ1-5; D unresolved. The read ends 3 residues before the CDR3 terminus; that terminus is restored from the germline J gene. CDR1 SGHTA and CDR2 FQGNSA come from the germline V gene. The CDR3 loop spans 12 amino acids. The germline V and J ends were trimmed by 4 bases and 6 bases, with 7 bases remaining between them.

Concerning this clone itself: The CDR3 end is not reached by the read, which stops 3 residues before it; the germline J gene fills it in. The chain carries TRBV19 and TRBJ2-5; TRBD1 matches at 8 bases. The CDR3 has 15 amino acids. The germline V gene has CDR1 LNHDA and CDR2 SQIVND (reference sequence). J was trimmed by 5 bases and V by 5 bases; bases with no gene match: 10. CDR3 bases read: TGTGCCAGTAGTCCCCGGACAGGGAAGTCGGAGACC. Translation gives CASSPRTGKSET. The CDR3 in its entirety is CASSPRTGKSETQYF.

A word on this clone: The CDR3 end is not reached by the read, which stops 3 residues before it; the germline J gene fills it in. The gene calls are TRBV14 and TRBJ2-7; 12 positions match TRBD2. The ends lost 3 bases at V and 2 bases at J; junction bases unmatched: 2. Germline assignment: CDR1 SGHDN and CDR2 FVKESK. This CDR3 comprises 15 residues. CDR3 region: CASSQTSGRPYEQYF. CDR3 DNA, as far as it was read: TGTGCCAGCAGCCAGACTAGCGGGAGACCCTACGAG.

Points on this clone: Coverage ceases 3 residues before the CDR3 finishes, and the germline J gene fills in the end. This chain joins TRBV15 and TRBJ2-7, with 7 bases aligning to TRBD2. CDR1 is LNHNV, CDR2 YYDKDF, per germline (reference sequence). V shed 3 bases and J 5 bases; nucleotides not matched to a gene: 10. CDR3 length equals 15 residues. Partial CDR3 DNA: TGTGCCACCAGCAGTCGCGGGAGAGGGAATCACGAG. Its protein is CATSSRGRGNHE. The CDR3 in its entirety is CATSSRGRGNHEQYF. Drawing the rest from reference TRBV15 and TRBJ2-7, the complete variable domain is DAMVIQNPRYQVTQFGKPVTLSCSQTLNHNVMYWYQQKSSQAPKLLFHYYDKDFNNEADTPDNFQSRRPNTSFCFLDIRSPGLGDTAMYLCATSSRGRGNHEQYFGPGTRLTVT.

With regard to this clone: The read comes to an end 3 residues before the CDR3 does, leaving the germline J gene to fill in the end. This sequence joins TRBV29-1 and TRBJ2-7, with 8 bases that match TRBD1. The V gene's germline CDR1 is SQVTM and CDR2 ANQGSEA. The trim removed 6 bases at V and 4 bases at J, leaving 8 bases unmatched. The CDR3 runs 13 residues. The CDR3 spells CSVRTGFIYEQYF. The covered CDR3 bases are TGCAGCGTCAGGACAGGGTTCATATACGAG.

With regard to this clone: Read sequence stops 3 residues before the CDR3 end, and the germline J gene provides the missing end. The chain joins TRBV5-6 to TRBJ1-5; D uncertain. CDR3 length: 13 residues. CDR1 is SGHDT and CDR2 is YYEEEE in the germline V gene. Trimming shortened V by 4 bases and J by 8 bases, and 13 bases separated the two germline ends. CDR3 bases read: TGTGCCAGCAGCCCGATCTTACAAGAGCCC. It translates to CASSPILQEP. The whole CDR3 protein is CASSPILQEPQHF.

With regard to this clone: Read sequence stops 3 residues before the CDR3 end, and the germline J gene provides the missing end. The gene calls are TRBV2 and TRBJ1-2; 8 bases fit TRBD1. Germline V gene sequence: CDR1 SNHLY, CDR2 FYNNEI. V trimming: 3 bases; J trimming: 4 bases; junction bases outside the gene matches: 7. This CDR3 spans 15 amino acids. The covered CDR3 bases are TGTGCCAGCAGTGAGCAGGGGGCGCTGGCCTATGGC. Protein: CASSEQGALAYG. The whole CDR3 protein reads CASSEQGALAYGYTF.

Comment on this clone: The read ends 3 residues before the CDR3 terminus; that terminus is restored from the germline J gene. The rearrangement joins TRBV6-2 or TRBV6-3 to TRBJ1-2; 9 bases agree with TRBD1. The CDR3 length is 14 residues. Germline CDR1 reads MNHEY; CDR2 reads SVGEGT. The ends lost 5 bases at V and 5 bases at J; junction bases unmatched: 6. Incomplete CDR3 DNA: TGTGCCAGCAGTACAGGGGGCGCGGAATATGGC. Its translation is CASSTGGAEYG. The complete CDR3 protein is CASSTGGAEYGYTF.

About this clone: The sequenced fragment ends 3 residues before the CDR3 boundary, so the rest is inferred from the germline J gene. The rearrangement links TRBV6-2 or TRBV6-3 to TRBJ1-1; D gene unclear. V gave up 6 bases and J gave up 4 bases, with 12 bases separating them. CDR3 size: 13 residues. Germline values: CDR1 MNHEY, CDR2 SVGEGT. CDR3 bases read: TGTGCCAGCAGCTCACGGTTTCTCACTGAA. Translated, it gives CASSSRFLTE. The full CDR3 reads CASSSRFLTEAFF.

The CDR3 spells CASRSSGYTEAFF. The sequenced CDR3 bases are TGCGCCAGCAGAAGCTCAGGGTACACTGAA. J is TRBJ1-1 and V is TRBV5-1; possibly TRBD1 for D (5 bases). The CDR3 extends 3 residues past the end of the read, so its final part is completed from the germline J gene. This CDR3 region has 13 residues. V gave up 5 bases and J gave up 3 bases, with 11 bases separating them. The germline V gene has CDR1 SGHRS and CDR2 YFSETQ.

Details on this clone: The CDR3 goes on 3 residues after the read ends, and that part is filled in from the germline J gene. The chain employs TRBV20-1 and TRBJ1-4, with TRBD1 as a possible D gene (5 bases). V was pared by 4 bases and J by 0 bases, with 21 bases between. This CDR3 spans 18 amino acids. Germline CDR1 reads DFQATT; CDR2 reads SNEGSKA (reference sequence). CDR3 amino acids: CSATLLTGFRSTNEKLFF. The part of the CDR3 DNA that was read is TGCAGTGCTACCCTCCTAACAGGCTTTAGGTCAACTAATGAAAAA.

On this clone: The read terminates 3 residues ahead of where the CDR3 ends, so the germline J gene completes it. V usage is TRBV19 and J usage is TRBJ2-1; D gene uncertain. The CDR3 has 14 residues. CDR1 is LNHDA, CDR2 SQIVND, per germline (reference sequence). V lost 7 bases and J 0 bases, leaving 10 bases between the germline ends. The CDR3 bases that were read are TGTGCCAGTACAAAGCGTTTCTCCTACAATGAG. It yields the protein CASTKRFSYNE. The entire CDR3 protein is CASTKRFSYNEQFF. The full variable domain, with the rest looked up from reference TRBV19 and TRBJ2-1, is DGGITQSPKYLFRKEGQNVTLSCEQNLNHDAMYWYRQDPGQGLRLIYYSQIVNDFQKGDIAEGYSVSREKKESFPLTVTSAQKNPTAFYLCASTKRFSYNEQFFGPGTRLTVL.

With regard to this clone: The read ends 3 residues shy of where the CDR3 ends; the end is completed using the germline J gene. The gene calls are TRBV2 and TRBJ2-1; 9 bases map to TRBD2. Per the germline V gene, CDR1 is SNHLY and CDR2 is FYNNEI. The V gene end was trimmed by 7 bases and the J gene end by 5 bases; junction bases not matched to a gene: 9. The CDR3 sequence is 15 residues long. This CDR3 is CASKSGLASHNEQFF. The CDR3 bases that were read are TGTGCCAGCAAATCGGGACTAGCTTCCCACAATGAG. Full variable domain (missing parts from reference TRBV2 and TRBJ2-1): EPEVTQTPSHQVTQMGQEVILRCVPISNHLYFYWYRQILGQKVEFLVSFYNNEISEKSEIFDDQFSVERPDGSNFTLKIRSTKLEDSAMYFCASKSGLASHNEQFFGPGTRLTVL.

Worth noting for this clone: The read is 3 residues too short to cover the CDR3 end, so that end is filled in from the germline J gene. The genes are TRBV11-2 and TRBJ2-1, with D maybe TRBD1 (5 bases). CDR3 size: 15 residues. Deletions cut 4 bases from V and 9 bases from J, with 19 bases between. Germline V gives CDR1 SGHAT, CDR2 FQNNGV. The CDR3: CASSSSGWLKAEQFF. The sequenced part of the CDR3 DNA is TGTGCCAGCAGCTCGTCAGGGTGGTTGAAGGCTGAG.